These 16 T cell receptor beta chains originate from one sample sequenced in a study of blood T cell repertoires in COVID-19 (dated by TCRdb to 2019 to 2021). The library relied on the immunoSEQ multiplex PCR assay. The table comes from immuneACCESS by way of TCRdb, which keeps in-frame sequences with V and J called. Part of the clones is missing from these tables; in studies checked, under half for an unresolved V gene and the rest for unknown reasons. The sample table lists 250,000 to 350,000 clones, about nine tenths of them with a count of one. The ten most abundant clones make up around 13% of the sample. Material: peripheral blood. These receptors originate from a woman aged 55-69 years with acute or convalescent COVID-19.

The gene calls are TRBV5-1 and TRBJ2-2; tentatively, D is TRBD2 (6 bases). Trimming took off 5 bases at V and 1 base at J, with 9 bases between the two ends. Germline CDR1 reads SGHRS; CDR2 reads YFSETQ. The CDR3 length is 14 residues. This chain's CDR3 is CASRLALNTGELFF. The CDR3 DNA reads as TGCGCCAGCAGACTAGCCTTGAACACCGGGGAGCTGTTTTTT.

The rearrangement uses TRBV11-3 and TRBJ2-3, with 7 bases that match TRBD1. Germline assignment: CDR1 SGHNT and CDR2 YENEEA. V trimming: 3 bases; J trimming: 5 bases; junction bases outside the gene matches: 8. This CDR3 has 15 residues. CDR3 DNA: TGTGCCAGCAGCTTGGGACAGCCTCGGGGAGATACGCAGTATTTT. Amino acids: CASSLGQPRGDTQYF.

The V call is TRBV9, the J call TRBJ2-1, with D perhaps TRBD2 (5 bases). V was trimmed by 3 bases and J by 6 bases, leaving 13 bases between them. There are 14 residues in the CDR3. Germline V gene sequence: CDR1 SGDLS, CDR2 YYNGEE. The chain's CDR3 is CASSEGGRTNEQFF. The CDR3 DNA reads as TGTGCCAGCAGCGAAGGTGGGAGAACCAATGAGCAGTTCTTC.

This chain links TRBV28 with TRBJ1-1, with D maybe TRBD1 (5 bases). The CDR3 has 13 amino acids. V was pared by 10 bases and J by 6 bases, with 18 bases between. Looked up from germline, CDR1 is MDHEN and CDR2 is SYDVKM. The CDR3 DNA follows: TGTGCCACCTACTGGGGGGGGAGCGCTGAAGCTTTCTTT. Its translation is CATYWGGSAEAFF.

The chain is built from TRBV2 and TRBJ1-4; TRBD1 agrees at 12 bases. The V gene end was trimmed by 5 bases and the J gene end by 8 bases; junction bases not matched to a gene: 12. Germline values: CDR1 SNHLY, CDR2 FYNNEI. This CDR3 is built from 17 residues. CDR3 nucleotide sequence: TGTGCCAGCAGTTCCGGGACAGGGGGCGCGGTTGGAGAAAAACTGTTTTTT. This codes for CASSSGTGGAVGEKLFF.

The chain has TRBV12-3 or TRBV12-4 and TRBJ2-2, with TRBD1 matching over 7 bases. V lost 8 bases to trimming and J lost 6 bases; unmatched junction nucleotides: 3. The CDR3 has 12 residues. The CDR3 region is CASVTGAGELFF. The CDR3 DNA follows: TGTGCCAGCGTTACAGGGGCCGGGGAGCTGTTTTTT.

The J gene is TRBJ2-1, the V gene TRBV3-1 (or the pseudogene TRBV3-2); 9 bases agree with TRBD2. J gave up 3 bases and V 1 base, and 10 bases lay outside the gene matches. The CDR3 has 18 amino acids. Germline CDR1 LGHDT, CDR2 YNNKEL (reference sequence). The CDR3: CASSQVNLSGSNYNEQFF. Written as DNA, the CDR3 is TGTGCCAGCAGCCAAGTCAACCTTAGCGGGAGTAACTACAATGAGCAGTTCTTC.

The chain couples TRBV7-2 to TRBJ2-1; possible D gene TRBD2, 5 bases. Trimming shortened V by 4 bases and J by 5 bases, and 21 bases separated the two germline ends. The CDR3 has 17 amino acids. Germline CDR1 and CDR2: SGHTA and FQGNSA. CDR3 region: CASSSIRWTPENNEQFF. The CDR3 bases are TGTGCCAGCAGCTCAATTCGCTGGACTCCGGAGAACAATGAGCAGTTCTTC.

V gene TRBV7-2 combines with J gene TRBJ1-6, with D hard to call. V was trimmed by 1 base and J by 6 bases, leaving 22 bases between them. This CDR3 is 19 amino acids long. The germline V gene has CDR1 SGHTA and CDR2 FQGNSA. This CDR3 is CASSLGPPQAASVNSPLHF. The CDR3 bases are TGTGCCAGCAGCTTAGGCCCTCCCCAGGCAGCCTCTGTTAATTCACCCCTCCACTTT.

This clone was detected once. This sequence joins TRBV15 and TRBJ1-3; D gene unclear. The V gene lost 0 bases and the J gene lost 1 base, with 10 bases spanning the gap. Germline V gene sequence: CDR1 LNHNV, CDR2 YYDKDF (reference sequence). The CDR3 sequence is 16 residues long. CDR3 coding DNA: TGTGCCACCAGCAGAGAAATGAGGGAGTCTGGAAACACCATATATTTT. This encodes CATSREMRESGNTIYF.

The V gene is TRBV5-6, the J gene TRBJ2-1; D call uncertain. The CDR3 sequence is 12 residues long. Trimming shortened V by 6 bases and J by 7 bases, and 11 bases separated the two germline ends. Germline V gene sequence: CDR1 SGHDT, CDR2 YYEEEE. Here the CDR3 reads CASTLSRNEQFF. The CDR3 DNA reads as TGTGCCAGCACCCTCTCCAGGAATGAGCAGTTCTTC. The entire variable domain, with the rest obtained from reference TRBV5-6 and TRBJ2-1, is as follows: DAGVTQSPTHLIKTRGQQVTLRCSPKSGHDTVSWYQQALGQGPQFIFQYYEEEERQRGNFPDRFSGHQFPNYSSELNVNALLLGDSALYLCASTLSRNEQFFGPGTRLTVL.

The rearrangement uses TRBV15 and TRBJ1-2; TRBD1 is a possible D gene (6 bases). The CDR3 extends over 13 amino acids. The ends were cut back, 0 bases at V and 5 bases at J, with 7 bases in the middle. Per germline, CDR1 LNHNV and CDR2 YYDKDF (reference sequence). The CDR3 is CATSRDTGYGYTF. The CDR3 DNA reads TGTGCCACCAGCAGAGATACAGGGTATGGCTACACCTTC. Full variable domain (remainder filled in from reference TRBV15 and TRBJ1-2): DAMVIQNPRYQVTQFGKPVTLSCSQTLNHNVMYWYQQKSSQAPKLLFHYYDKDFNNEADTPDNFQSRRPNTSFCFLDIRSPGLGDTAMYLCATSRDTGYGYTFGSGTRLTVV.

The chain combines TRBV7-2 with TRBJ2-7; 8 positions agree with TRBD1. CDR1 is SGHTA and CDR2 is FQGNSA in the germline V gene. The CDR3 is made up of 17 amino acids. The ends lost 2 bases at V and 2 bases at J; junction bases unmatched: 11. The CDR3 sequence: CASSLHAGPTGAYEQYF. The CDR3 nucleotides are TGTGCCAGCAGCTTACATGCTGGCCCGACAGGGGCCTACGAGCAGTACTTC.

The genes are TRBV6-5 and TRBJ2-3; maybe TRBD1 (5 bases). Germline V gene data show CDR1 as MNHEY and CDR2 as SVGAGI. This CDR3 contains 13 residues. Trimming stripped 11 bases from V and 2 bases from J, with 14 bases between. This CDR3 reads CALGRENTDTQYF. In nucleotides, the CDR3 is TGTGCCCTCGGCAGGGAAAACACAGATACGCAGTATTTT.

This clone was recorded only once. The genes are TRBV6-2 or TRBV6-3 and TRBJ1-1; TRBD1 agrees at 7 bases. CDR1 is MNHEY, CDR2 SVGEGT, per germline. V dropped 0 bases and J dropped 1; count of bases not matched to a gene: 5. There are 16 residues in the CDR3. CDR3 protein: CASSYSRDRSNTEAFF. CDR3 nucleotides: TGTGCCAGCAGTTACTCCAGGGACAGATCGAACACTGAAGCTTTCTTT.

The chain combines TRBV7-8 with TRBJ1-5; 12 nucleotides agree with TRBD1. After removal of 5 bases from V and 1 base from J, the junction contained 9 bases not matched to a gene. The germline gives CDR1 SGHVS, CDR2 FQNEAQ. The CDR3 has 18 amino acids. In DNA form, the CDR3 reads TGTGCCAGCAGCAAACGATCGGGACAGGGGGCGAGCAATCAGCCCCAGCATTTT. Translation: CASSKRSGQGASNQPQHF.